This TCR beta chain was captured by sequencing in a study of shared clonotypes between healthy human individuals (dated by TCRdb to the early 2020s). Regarding the study in general: The cohort included three men and a couple of women between 18 and 49 years of age. For each donor, CD4 naive and CD4 memory were each run on three plates, CD8 naive on two plates, and CD8 memory on one plate. Blood TCR repertoires of about five healthy adults were deeply sequenced to estimate repertoire size and the extent of clonotype sharing between individuals. Different laboratories and diverse techniques were used to prepare libraries and sequence TCR repertoires, to increase sequencing depth and limit assay-specific biases. Between about 0.9 and 9 billion PBMCs per donor were obtained by leukapheresis. General findings and caveats noted by the study authors: Compared with non-shared clonotypes, the clonotypes found in all four sorted-subset donors had higher generation probabilities. Even with the large sequencing depth, rarefaction of the sorted-subset datasets indicated that sequencing was incomplete. Because the study included a small number of donors, the genetic and exposure-history diversity represented was limited. Naive subsets generally had larger estimated clonotype richness than memory subsets did. Pairwise subsampling indicated that sequencing depth was expected to affect the degree of clonotype sharing among donors. Sampling was restricted to blood, and TCR repertoires in tissues likely differ from the TCR repertoires found in blood. Across several donors, around 5.4% of naive CD4, around 3.5% of naive CD8, about 2.3% of memory CD4, and about 0.44% of memory CD8 clonotypes were shared.

The CDR3, cysteine through phenylalanine, is 15 amino acids long. This entry keeps only the CDR3 DNA: 45 bases, framed from base 1. The germline V gene provides CDR1 LGHNA and CDR2 YNFKEQ. Trimming accounts for 0 bases at V and 7 bases at J, while the number of junction bases matched to no gene is 5. TCR CDR3 regions were amplified from genomic DNA by multiplex PCR using the deep immunoSEQ assay. Extracted genomic DNA from each cell subset was spread evenly across all wells of several immunoSEQ 96-well plates, with each plate serving as a replicate. For sorted subsets, roughly 200 ng genomic DNA, equal to some 28,000 T cell genomes, was loaded into each replicate PCR. Purified libraries were quantified with a Qubit 3.0 fluorometer, sized on a Bioanalyzer 2100, and re-quantified with the KAPA Library Quantification kit. A separate single-read 150-cycle Illumina NextSeq 550 flow cell was used to sequence each immunoSEQ 96-well plate. The published analysis was carried out like this. Because the immunoSEQ output held only junctional sequences and lacked quality scores, the filtering could not match the filtering applied to full-length reads. To assign V/J genes and CDR3, sequences were annotated against IMGT germline references using PyIR, a Python wrapper for IgBLAST v1.9. Reads with weak V/J assignments (E-value above 1e-6), missing CDR3, stop codons, out-of-frame junctions, or ambiguous translated residues were removed. V3J clonotypes were defined by identical inferred V gene, J gene, and CDR3 amino acid sequence. Percentage overlap between repertoires was computed as shared unique clonotypes divided by the size of the smaller repertoire. RTK rarefaction, the Chao1 estimator, and Recon v2.1 estimates of unobserved clonotypes were used to assess repertoire richness. Generation probabilities for all TCRbeta clonotypes obtained by the gDNA method from a few donors were computed using OLGA. In TCRdb, the immuneACCESS table is reduced to in-frame sequences with V and J assigned. These tables do not hold every clone; where another copy was compared, an unresolved V gene accounts for under half, and the others remain unexplained. The V and J calls and clone size are taken from that table; D and trimming were inferred from the DNA. Here the sample has over a million clones; 75% to 80% occur a single time. The leading ten clones occupy 0.55% to 0.7% of the sample.

Comment on this clone: Its target antigen remains unknown. No base quality information exists; no much larger clone differs at one position.

Donors were healthy HIV-negative adults with no recently reported acute infections or vaccinations. Only Caucasian adults living in Nashville, Tennessee, USA were represented among the donors. Magnetic negative selection was used to enrich CD4+ T cells, after which naive cells were positively selected on CD45RA and the negative fraction became the memory subset. Blood was obtained by leukapheresis, after which PBMCs were separated by Ficoll-Histopaque density gradient centrifugation and cryopreserved in liquid nitrogen vapor phase. Purity and quantity of every magnetically sorted T cell population were checked by analytical flow cytometry. Each sorted fraction had its genomic DNA isolated and then quantified by UV absorbance on a Nanodrop 2000c.

The source of this sequence is a man between 18 and 29 years old in good health. Some clones in this sample may be carry-over from other donors' samples. The chain uses TRBV4-2 and TRBJ2-2; 7 nucleotides in the junction match TRBD2. Sequencing was done on a sample of memory CD4+ T cells from PBMCs. The meaning of the sample's cell subset or site label: CD45RA-negative fraction. CDR3 sequence: CASSQESGGLGELFF. The base sequence is TGTGCCAGCAGCCAAGAGTCGGGAGGCCTCGGGGAGCTGTTTTTT.